This is a list of T cell receptor beta chains from one sample in a study of blood T cell repertoires in COVID-19. Only in-frame clones appear in the TCRdb table, and some are missing; sequencing was by immunoSEQ multiplex PCR. The sample contains about 140,000 clones, more than 75% of which appear only once. The sequenced sample consisted of peripheral blood. The receptors were gathered from an elderly man with acute or convalescent COVID-19. Both conserved end residues are trimmed from each CDR3.

>11|TRBJ2-7|TRBV6-5
ASSYRQPYEQY
>12|TRBJ1-6|TRBV5-1
ASSLLGGNSPLH
>13|TRBJ2-5|TRBV6-5
ASSYPGGGGETQY
>12|TRBJ1-4|TRBV7-2
ASSLGQLNEKLF
>15|TRBJ2-5|TRBV11-2
ASSSHRLAGFQETQY
>13|TRBJ1-6|TRBV28
ASSPGQTTGSPLH
>18|TRBJ2-3|TRBV7-6
ASSLARARLAGRAADTQY
>13|TRBJ2-2|TRBV5-1
ASSRDRVSTGELF
>11|TRBJ2-5|TRBV27
ASRLRQQETQY
>12|TRBJ2-7|TRBV11-2
ASRRPGRNYEQY
>13|TRBJ1-6|TRBV6-5
ASRTGQAWNSPLH
>12|TRBJ2-3|TRBV7-3
ASSFSGWGDTQY
>9|TRBJ1-1|TRBV20-1
SARLTGEAF
>10|TRBJ2-7|TRBV6-6
ASSQRNNEQY
>11|TRBJ2-5|TRBV7-2
ASSFTGRETQY
>13|TRBJ1-1|TRBV5-4
ASSLDTGMNTEAF
>13|TRBJ2-7|TRBV5-1
ASSYRTGGGYEQY
>18|TRBJ2-5|TRBV19
ASSALARLTGGRARETQY
>10|TRBJ1-3|TRBV5-8
ASSFLGNTIY
>13|TRBJ2-2|TRBV4-1
ASSQRDTNTGELF
>17|TRBJ2-5|TRBV7-2
ASSLNSWTSGGAKKTQY
>14|TRBJ2-2|TRBV29-1
SSLMASGGGTGELF
>10|TRBJ1-2|TRBV19
ASSPREYGYT
>11|TRBJ1-2|TRBV3-1/TRBV3-2
ASSQEGARGYT
>11|TRBJ2-2|TRBV6-5
ASSPTRRGELF
>12|TRBJ2-1|TRBV7-2
ASSLSPGNNEQF
>14|TRBJ1-5|TRBV30
AWSPGTGTSNQPQH
>12|TRBJ2-1|TRBV7-9
ASSLATGLPEQF
>13|TRBJ1-4|TRBV24-1
ATSDPTGGSEKLF
>13|TRBJ1-6|TRBV4-3
ASSLERGFGSPLH
>12|TRBJ1-6|TRBV27
ASRRTGDNSPLH
>15|TRBJ2-3|TRBV5-6
ASSSGLAGGLTDTQY
>14|TRBJ1-5|TRBV19
ASSIGDSHSNQPQH
>13|TRBJ2-7|TRBV11-1
ASSLEAQSSYEQY
>15|TRBJ2-6|TRBV19
ASSIGVGGPGANVLT
>13|TRBJ2-2|TRBV9
ASSVETGNTGELF
>12|TRBJ2-1|TRBV27
ASMTSGRTDEQF
>16|TRBJ2-2|TRBV19
ASSISTLGRGPTGELF
>11|TRBJ1-2|TRBV10-3
ASGGKTNYGYT
>13|TRBJ2-1|TRBV7-9
ASSLPPGQGYEQF
>14|TRBJ1-6|TRBV19
ASSKRGRGGNSPLH
>10|TRBJ2-3|TRBV5-4
ASSLDQGTQY
>15|TRBJ2-2|TRBV27
ASSPFSLSGYTGELF
>12|TRBJ1-1|TRBV7-2
ASSSNGQGTEAF
>10|TRBJ1-1|TRBV11-2
ASSRQGNEAF
>15|TRBJ2-2|TRBV7-9
ASSPIPRGANTGELF
>10|TRBJ1-2|TRBV12-3/TRBV12-4
ASSLRSYGYT
>12|TRBJ1-6|TRBV5-1
ASTAGTANSPLH
>15|TRBJ2-1|TRBV7-2
ASSSKGGTGSYNEQF
>11|TRBJ1-1|TRBV12-3/TRBV12-4
ASSPPAETEAF
>11|TRBJ2-7|TRBV29-1
SVDVTGSYEQY
>12|TRBJ2-7|TRBV7-9
ASSLLTDSYEQY
>15|TRBJ2-2|TRBV9
ASSGSSSGGDPGELF
>10|TRBJ1-2|TRBV6-6
ASSPQGRGYT
>13|TRBJ1-6|TRBV27
ASSYRTALNPPLH
>13|TRBJ2-5|TRBV7-3
ASSPIPGGQETQY